This TCR beta chain was documented in a study of T cells in Graves' hyperthyroidism and ophthalmopathy. The study's findings and limits: The majority of expanded thyroid clonotypes above 0.001 also appeared in blood.

RNA transcripts gave rise to amplified TCR beta CDR3 regions. HTBI primers were the set used in a first-round RT-PCR of the TCR CDR3. TCRdb re-derived calls from the multiplex PCR reads in MiXCR, one entry per CDR3 protein. This table holds 340,000 or so distinct CDR3 sequences, approximately 15% found once. Hyperthyroidism patients were newly diagnosed, had disease duration under 2 months, and were aged 18 to 65 years. Uncontrolled infection, other autoimmune disease, pregnancy or lactation led to exclusion. Of note for this clonotype: What it recognizes is unknown.

The specimen was blood. The sequence was collected from a man aged 25 to 40 with Graves' hyperthyroidism.

The CDR3 region is CASSLAEGTGELFF. The CDR3 DNA reads TGTGCCAGCAGCTTGGCCGAGGGGACCGGGGAGCTGTTTTTT. This chain uses TRBV5-6 with TRBJ2-2; D possibly matches TRBD1 or TRBD2 (5 bases each). The CDR3 is 14 residues long. Germline V gene sequence: CDR1 SGHDT, CDR2 YYEEEE. With 0 bases removed from V and 5 bases from J, the gap between germline ends came to 8 bases.